The 8 T cell receptor beta chains presented below share a single source sample, sequenced in a study of blood T cell repertoires in COVID-19. Here immunoSEQ multiplex PCR was the method, and the copy in TCRdb shows in-frame clones only, minus some. The sample carries 50,000 to 65,000 clones, approximately 88% recorded once. Sequenced sample: peripheral blood. These receptors originate from a man aged 50 or older with active COVID-19.

The CDR3 protein is CASGKGGGTDTQYF. As DNA, the CDR3 is TGCGCCAGCGGCAAAGGGGGGGGCACAGATACGCAGTATTTT. The chain links TRBV5-1 to TRBJ2-3; a possible D gene is TRBD2 (7 bases). Germline V gene data show CDR1 as SGHRS and CDR2 as YFSETQ. The CDR3 consists of 14 residues. Trimming removed 7 bases from V and 1 base from J, with 13 bases in between.

This chain joins TRBV5-1 and TRBJ1-1, with 7 bases fitting TRBD1. The germline V gene has CDR1 SGHRS and CDR2 YFSETQ. The CDR3 totals 15 residues. The junction had 7 bases not matched to a gene; V was cut back by 5 bases and J by 0 bases. This CDR3 reads CASSRDSLMNTEAFF. In DNA form, the CDR3 reads TGCGCCAGCAGTAGGGACAGCCTCATGAACACTGAAGCTTTCTTT.

This chain joins TRBV5-6 and TRBJ2-2; 7 bases line up with TRBD1. This CDR3 has 16 residues. J gave up 1 base and V 1 base, and 4 bases lay outside the gene matches. The germline V gene has CDR1 SGHDT and CDR2 YYEEEE. CDR3 in amino acids: CASSLTGTVNTGELFF. In DNA, the CDR3 is TGTGCCAGCAGCTTGACCGGGACAGTGAACACCGGGGAGCTGTTTTTT.

The chain has TRBV11-2 and TRBJ1-3; D perhaps matches TRBD1 (5 bases). Germline CDR1 SGHAT, CDR2 FQNNGV. The CDR3 is 15 amino acids. Deletions cut 3 bases from V and 1 base from J, with 10 bases between. Written as DNA, the CDR3 is TGTGCCAGCAGCTTGGCCGGGGGTTCTGGAAACACCATATATTTT. It translates to CASSLAGGSGNTIYF.

This chain links TRBV5-4 with TRBJ1-1; no clear D gene. CDR1 is SGHNT, CDR2 YYREEE, per germline (reference sequence). CDR3 size: 16 residues. V lost 4 bases and J lost 1, with 17 bases in between. In DNA, the CDR3 is TGTGCCAGCAGCCCCGCTGATGGAAGGAGGAACACTGAAGCTTTCTTT. Residues: CASSPADGRRNTEAFF.

V usage is TRBV11-2 and J usage is TRBJ1-2; D not resolved. This CDR3 region has 15 residues. CDR1 is SGHAT and CDR2 is FQNNGV in the germline V gene. V lost 5 bases and J lost 4, with 17 bases in between. The chain's CDR3 is CASSPSSVHFYGYTF. As DNA, the CDR3 is TGTGCCAGCAGCCCAAGTTCCGTTCACTTCTATGGCTACACCTTC.

The chain combines TRBV2 with TRBJ2-3, with 10 bases fitting TRBD2. There are 15 residues in the CDR3. Unmatched junction bases numbered 5, after V lost 6 bases and J lost 2 bases. Per the germline V gene, CDR1 is SNHLY and CDR2 is FYNNEI. CDR3 nucleotide sequence: TGTGCCAGCAGACCAACTAGCGGGGTCACAGATACGCAGTATTTT. Encoded protein: CASRPTSGVTDTQYF.

V gene TRBV9 combines with J gene TRBJ1-4, with D uncertain. Per germline, CDR1 SGDLS and CDR2 YYNGEE. With 1 base removed from V and 4 bases from J, the gap between germline ends came to 17 bases. The CDR3 consists of 17 residues. CDR3 sequence (DNA): TGTGCCAGCAGCGTAAGGGCGGGCGAGGGAGGTAATGAAAAACTGTTTTTT. Encoded protein: CASSVRAGEGGNEKLFF.